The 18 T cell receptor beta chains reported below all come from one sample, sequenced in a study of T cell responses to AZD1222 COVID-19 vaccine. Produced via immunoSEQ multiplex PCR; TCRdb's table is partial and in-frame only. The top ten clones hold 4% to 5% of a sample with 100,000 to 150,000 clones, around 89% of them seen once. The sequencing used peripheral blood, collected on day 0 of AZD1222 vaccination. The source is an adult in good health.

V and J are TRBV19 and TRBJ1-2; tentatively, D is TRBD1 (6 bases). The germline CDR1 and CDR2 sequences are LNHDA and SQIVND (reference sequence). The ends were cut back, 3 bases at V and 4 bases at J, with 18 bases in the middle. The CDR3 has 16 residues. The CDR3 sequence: CASSMGTGRGSYGYTF. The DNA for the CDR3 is TGTGCCAGTAGTATGGGTACAGGGAGAGGCTCCTATGGCTACACCTTC. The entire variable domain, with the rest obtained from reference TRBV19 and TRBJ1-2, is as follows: DGGITQSPKYLFRKEGQNVTLSCEQNLNHDAMYWYRQDPGQGLRLIYYSQIVNDFQKGDIAEGYSVSREKKESFPLTVTSAQKNPTAFYLCASSMGTGRGSYGYTFGSGTRLTVV.

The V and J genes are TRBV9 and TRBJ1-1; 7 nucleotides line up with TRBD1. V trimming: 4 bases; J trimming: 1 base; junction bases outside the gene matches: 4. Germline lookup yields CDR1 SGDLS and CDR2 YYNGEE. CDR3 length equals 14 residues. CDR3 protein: CASSLTGENTEAFF. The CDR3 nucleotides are TGTGCCAGCAGCCTCACAGGGGAGAACACTGAAGCTTTCTTT.

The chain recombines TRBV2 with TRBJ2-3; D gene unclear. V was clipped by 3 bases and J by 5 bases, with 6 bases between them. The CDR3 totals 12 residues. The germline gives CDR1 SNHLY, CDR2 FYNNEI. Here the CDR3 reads CASSDRRDTQYF. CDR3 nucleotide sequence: TGTGCCAGCAGTGATCGAAGAGATACGCAGTATTTT.

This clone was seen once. The CDR3 reads CASSESGSFTGELFF. The CDR3 DNA follows: TGCGCCAGCAGCGAGAGCGGGAGTTTCACCGGGGAGCTGTTTTTT. The chain uses TRBV5-1 and TRBJ2-2, with 8 bases matching TRBD2. This CDR3 is built from 15 residues. The trim removed 4 bases at V and 4 bases at J, leaving 6 bases unmatched. The germline gives CDR1 SGHRS, CDR2 YFSETQ.

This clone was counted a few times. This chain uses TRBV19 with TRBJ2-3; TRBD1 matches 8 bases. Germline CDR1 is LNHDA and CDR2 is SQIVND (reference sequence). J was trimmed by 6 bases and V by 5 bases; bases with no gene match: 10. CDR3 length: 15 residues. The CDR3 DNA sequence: TGTGCCAGTAGTCCGCGGGACAGGCCTCTTGATACGCAGTATTTT. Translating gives CASSPRDRPLDTQYF. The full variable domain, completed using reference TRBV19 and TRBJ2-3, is DGGITQSPKYLFRKEGQNVTLSCEQNLNHDAMYWYRQDPGQGLRLIYYSQIVNDFQKGDIAEGYSVSREKKESFPLTVTSAQKNPTAFYLCASSPRDRPLDTQYFGPGTRLTVL.

In DNA form, the CDR3 reads TGTGCCAGCAGCCAAGGGACCAAGAACACTGAAGCTTTCTTT. It specifies CASSQGTKNTEAFF. V gene TRBV4-2 combines with J gene TRBJ1-1; D remains unclear. This CDR3 has 14 residues. V lost 1 base and J 1 base, leaving 7 bases between the germline ends. The V gene's germline CDR1 is LGHNA and CDR2 YNFKEQ.

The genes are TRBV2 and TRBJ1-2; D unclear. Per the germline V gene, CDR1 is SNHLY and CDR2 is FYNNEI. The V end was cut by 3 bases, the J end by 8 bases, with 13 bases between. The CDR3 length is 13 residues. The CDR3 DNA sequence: TGTGCCAGCAGTGATAGACTGGACCTGGGCTACACCTTC. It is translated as CASSDRLDLGYTF.

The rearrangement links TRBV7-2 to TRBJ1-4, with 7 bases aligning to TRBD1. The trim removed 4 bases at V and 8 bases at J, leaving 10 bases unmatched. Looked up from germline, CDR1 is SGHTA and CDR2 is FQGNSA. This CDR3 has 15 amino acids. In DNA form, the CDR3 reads TGTGCCAGCAGCTGGTGGACAGGAAATCACGAAAAACTGTTTTTT. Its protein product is CASSWWTGNHEKLFF. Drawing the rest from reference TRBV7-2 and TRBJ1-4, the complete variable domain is GAGVSQSPSNKVTEKGKDVELRCDPISGHTALYWYRQSLGQGLEFLIYFQGNSAPDKSGLPSDRFSAERTGGSVSTLTIQRTQQEDSAVYLCASSWWTGNHEKLFFGSGTQLSVL.

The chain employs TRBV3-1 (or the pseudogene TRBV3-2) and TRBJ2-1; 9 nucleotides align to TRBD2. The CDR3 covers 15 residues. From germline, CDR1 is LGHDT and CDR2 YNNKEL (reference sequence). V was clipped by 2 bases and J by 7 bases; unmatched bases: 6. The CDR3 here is CASSQTSGFGNEQFF. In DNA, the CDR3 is TGTGCCAGCAGCCAAACTAGCGGGTTCGGAAATGAGCAGTTCTTC.

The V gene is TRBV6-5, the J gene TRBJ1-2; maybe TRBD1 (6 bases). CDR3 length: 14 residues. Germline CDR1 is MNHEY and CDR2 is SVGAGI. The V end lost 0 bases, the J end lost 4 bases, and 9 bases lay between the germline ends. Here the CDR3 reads CASSYSTGGYGYTF. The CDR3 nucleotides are TGTGCCAGCAGTTACTCGACAGGAGGCTATGGCTACACCTTC.

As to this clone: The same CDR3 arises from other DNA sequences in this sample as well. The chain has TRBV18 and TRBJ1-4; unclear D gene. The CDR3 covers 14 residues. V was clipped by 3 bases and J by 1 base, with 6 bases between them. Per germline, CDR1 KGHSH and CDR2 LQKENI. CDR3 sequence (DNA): TGTGCCAGCTCACCCCGGGGAACTAATGAAAAACTGTTTTTT. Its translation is CASSPRGTNEKLFF.

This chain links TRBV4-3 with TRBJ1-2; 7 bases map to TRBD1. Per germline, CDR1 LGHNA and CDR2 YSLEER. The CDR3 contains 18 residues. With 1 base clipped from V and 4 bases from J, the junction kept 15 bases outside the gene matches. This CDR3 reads CASSQAPGTEYRSYGYTF. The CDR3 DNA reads TGCGCCAGCAGCCAAGCCCCCGGGACAGAGTACCGCAGCTATGGCTACACCTTC.

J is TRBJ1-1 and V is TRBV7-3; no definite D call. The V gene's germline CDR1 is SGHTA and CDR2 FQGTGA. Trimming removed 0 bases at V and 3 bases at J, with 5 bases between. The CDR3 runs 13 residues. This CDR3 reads CASSLTAYTEAFF. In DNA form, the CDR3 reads TGTGCCAGCAGCTTAACCGCGTACACTGAAGCTTTCTTT.

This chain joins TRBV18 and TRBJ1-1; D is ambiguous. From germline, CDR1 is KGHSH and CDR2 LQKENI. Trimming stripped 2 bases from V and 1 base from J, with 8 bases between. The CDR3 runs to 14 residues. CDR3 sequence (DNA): TGTGCCAGCTCACCAAATCTGGGGAACACTGAAGCTTTCTTT. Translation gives CASSPNLGNTEAFF.

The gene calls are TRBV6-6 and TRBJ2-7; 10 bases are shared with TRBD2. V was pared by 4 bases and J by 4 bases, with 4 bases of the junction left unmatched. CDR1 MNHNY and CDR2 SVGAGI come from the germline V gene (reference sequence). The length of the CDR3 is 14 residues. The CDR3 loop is CASSWSSGRYEQYF. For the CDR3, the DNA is TGTGCCAGCAGTTGGTCTAGCGGGAGATACGAGCAGTACTTC.

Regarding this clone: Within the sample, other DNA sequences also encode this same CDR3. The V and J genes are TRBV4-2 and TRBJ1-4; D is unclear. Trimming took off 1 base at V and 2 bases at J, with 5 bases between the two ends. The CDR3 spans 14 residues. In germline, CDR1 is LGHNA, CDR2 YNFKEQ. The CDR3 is CASSQVGTNEKLFF. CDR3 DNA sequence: TGTGCCAGCAGCCAAGTAGGCACTAATGAAAAACTGTTTTTT.

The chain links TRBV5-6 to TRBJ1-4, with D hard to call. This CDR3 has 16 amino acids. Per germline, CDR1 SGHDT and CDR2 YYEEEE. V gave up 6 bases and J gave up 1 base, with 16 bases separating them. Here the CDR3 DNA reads TGTGCCAGCACCCTTGATACGGGTCTAACTAATGAAAAACTGTTTTTT. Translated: CASTLDTGLTNEKLFF.

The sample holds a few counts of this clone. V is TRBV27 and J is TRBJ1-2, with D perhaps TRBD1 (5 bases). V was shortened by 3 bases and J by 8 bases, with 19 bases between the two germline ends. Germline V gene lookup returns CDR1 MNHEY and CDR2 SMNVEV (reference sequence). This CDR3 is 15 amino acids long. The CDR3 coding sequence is TGTGCCAGCAGTTTCGCCGGAGGGGCTGCGAGGGGCTACACCTTC. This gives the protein CASSFAGGAARGYTF.